This T cell receptor beta chain is from a study of brain T cells in children with intractable seizures. General study results and limits: Pre- and post-surgery blood differed in depth, so pre-surgery absences may be undersampling. HCMV serostatus was not known, and viral specificity came from CDR3 similarity only.

Produced via immunoSEQ multiplex PCR; TCRdb's table is partial and in-frame only. The sample shows about 340,000 clones, roughly 92% of them seen only once. The time point is: blood from clinic visit 5 months post-surgery; TSC patient then seizure free. Sequencing was limited to surgery cases with top T cell transcript signatures in brain tissue. Before surgery, patients took at least one anti-epileptic drug. On this clone itself: What it recognizes is unknown.

The TCR comes from a boy in the first two years of life with tuberous sclerosis and intractable seizures. The specimen was peripheral blood, collected approximately 5 months after surgery.

The CDR3 spells CASSEGLAAPYNEQFF. The CDR3 DNA is TGTGCCAGCAGTGAGGGACTAGCGGCCCCCTACAATGAGCAGTTCTTC. V and J are TRBV6-1 and TRBJ2-1; the match to TRBD2 covers 11 bases. The CDR3 consists of 16 residues. The germline V gene encodes CDR1 MNHNS and CDR2 SASEGT. The V segment lost 3 bases and the J segment 2 bases; nucleotides outside the gene matches: 3.